This passage covers 2 T cell receptor beta chains from one sample sequenced in a study of radiotherapy plus CTLA-4 blockade in lung cancer. The data were produced by immunoSEQ multiplex PCR, yet TCRdb's version contains in-frame clones alone and is incomplete. The table has tens of thousands of clones, 73% seen once. Sample: peripheral blood, taken from a patient treated with radiotherapy plus ipilimumab. The receptor source for this set is a human donor with non-small cell lung cancer who had stable disease on radiotherapy plus ipilimumab.

The rearrangement links TRBV2 to TRBJ1-5, with a tentative D call TRBD1 (5 bases). The CDR3 extends over 15 amino acids. V gave up 7 bases and J gave up 2 bases, with 15 bases separating them. Germline V CDR1 and CDR2: SNHLY, FYNNEI. The CDR3 is CASTSRTSGNQPQHF. CDR3 bases: TGTGCCAGCACTAGCCGGACATCCGGCAATCAGCCCCAGCATTTT.

This clone has a handful of counts. This rearrangement joins TRBV7-3 to TRBJ2-6; weak D call: TRBD2 (5 bases). The CDR3 is 16 residues long. Germline loops: CDR1 SGHTA, CDR2 FQGTGA. Trimming removed 5 bases at V and 4 bases at J, with 15 bases between. CDR3 amino acids: CASSPTGIGGANVLTF. In nucleotides, the CDR3 is TGTGCCAGCAGCCCCACCGGGATAGGGGGGGCCAACGTCCTGACTTTC.